This passage covers 17 T cell receptor beta chains from one sample sequenced in a study of patients and donors after allogeneic stem cell transplantation. TCRdb re-derived calls from the RT-PCR reads in MiXCR, one entry per CDR3 protein. The sample includes 800,000 to 1,000,000 distinct CDR3 sequences, roughly 17% of them seen just once. Sequences were obtained from blood, either unsorted or a sorted T cell fraction (not recorded which). The receptor source for this set is a human donor who was either an allogeneic HSCT recipient or a stem cell or donor lymphocyte infusion donor (not recorded which). It is not recorded whose cells these are; they may come from a transplant donor.

The chain joins TRBV5-6 to TRBJ1-6, with D tentatively TRBD1 (6 bases). Looked up from germline, CDR1 is SGHDT and CDR2 is YYEEEE. The CDR3 contains 14 residues. V was pared by 4 bases and J by 9 bases, with 14 bases between. Here the CDR3 reads CASSVGTRGSPLHF. The CDR3 nucleotides read TGTGCCAGCAGCGTGGGAACCAGGGGTTCACCCCTCCACTTT.

This clonotype was seen only a few times. This chain uses TRBV10-1 with TRBJ2-1, with 8 bases that match TRBD2. J was trimmed by 7 bases and V by 7 bases; bases with no gene match: 15. The CDR3 has 16 amino acids. The V gene's germline CDR1 is WNHNN and CDR2 SYGVQD (reference sequence). The CDR3: CASTNLTSEPGNEQFF. The CDR3 DNA reads as TGCGCCAGCACTAACTTGACTAGCGAACCGGGGAATGAGCAGTTCTTC.

The rearrangement uses TRBV4-2 and TRBJ2-1; D is undetermined. V lost 3 bases, J lost 4 bases, and 16 bases lay in between. Germline V gene data show CDR1 as LGHNA and CDR2 as YNFKEQ. The CDR3 runs 16 residues. This chain's CDR3 is CASSQEILLPYNEQFF. CDR3 nucleotides: TGTGCCAGCAGCCAGGAAATTTTACTCCCATACAATGAGCAGTTCTTC.

This clonotype was seen more than once but under ten times. J is TRBJ1-6 and V is TRBV12-3 or TRBV12-4, with unresolved D. The V end lost 1 base, the J end lost 8 bases, and 9 bases lay between the germline ends. The CDR3 consists of 14 residues. The CDR3 DNA sequence: TGTGCCAGCAGTTTAGGCTTATCCTATTCACCCCTCCACTTT. This sequence encodes CASSLGLSYSPLHF.

This clonotype appeared a few times. CDR3 residues: CASSLRGGSVYEQYF. CDR3 nucleotides: TGTGCCAGCAGCTTACGGGGCGGGAGTGTTTACGAGCAGTACTTC. The V call is TRBV7-2, the J call TRBJ2-7; 7 nucleotides match TRBD2. From germline, CDR1 is SGHTA and CDR2 FQGNSA. This CDR3 spans 15 amino acids. Losses at the gene ends were 2 bases for V and 4 bases for J; bases not matched to a gene: 8.

The chain couples TRBV7-6 to TRBJ2-1; 9 nucleotides align to TRBD2. The CDR3 has 16 amino acids. Germline V gene data show CDR1 as SGHVS and CDR2 as FNYEAQ. The V and J ends lost 2 bases and 4 bases, in that order; junction bases with no gene match: 6. DNA for the CDR3: TGTGCCAGCAGCTTATCACTAGCGGGTGCATACAATGAGCAGTTCTTC. Its translation: CASSLSLAGAYNEQFF.

The V and J genes are TRBV30 and TRBJ2-1; no clear D. V lost 0 bases to trimming and J lost 5 bases, with 11 bases between them. Germline values: CDR1 GTSNPN, CDR2 SVGIG (reference sequence). The CDR3 contains 14 residues. CDR3 residues: CAWSVARFHNEQFF. DNA for the CDR3: TGTGCCTGGAGTGTGGCTAGATTCCACAATGAGCAGTTCTTC.

In this sample, this clonotype turned up a few times. One end of the junction varies from germline; a read error may be responsible. The gene calls are TRBV4-3 and TRBJ2-2; D could derive from TRBD1 or TRBD2 (5 bases each). This CDR3 has 15 residues. The germline CDR1 and CDR2 sequences are LGHNA and YSLEER. The CDR3 region is CASSQDTDLNGDLFF. For the CDR3, the DNA is TGCGCCAGCAGCCAAGATACGGACCTAAACGGGGACCTGTTTTTT.

This clonotype was seen a few times. V gene TRBV12-3 or TRBV12-4 combines with J gene TRBJ2-2; D unresolved. The CDR3 totals 13 residues. V was clipped by 7 bases and J by 3 bases, with 9 bases between them. CDR3: CASMVADTGELFF. Written as DNA, the CDR3 is TGTGCCAGCATGGTGGCGGACACCGGGGAGCTGTTTTTT.

The chain is built from TRBV5-1 and TRBJ2-5; 8 bases align to TRBD1. The CDR3 runs 16 residues. Germline loops: CDR1 SGHRS, CDR2 YFSETQ. The V segment lost 0 bases and the J segment 5 bases; nucleotides outside the gene matches: 9. Here the CDR3 reads CASSLAIQGALETQYF. In DNA, the CDR3 is TGCGCCAGCAGCTTGGCCATCCAGGGGGCTTTGGAGACCCAGTACTTC.

This chain connects TRBV4-3 to TRBJ2-7, with 8 bases aligning to TRBD1. V lost 0 bases to trimming and J lost 2 bases; unmatched junction nucleotides: 6. The CDR3 extends over 16 amino acids. Germline values: CDR1 LGHNA, CDR2 YSLEER. The CDR3 DNA reads TGCGCCAGCAGCCAAGATAGAGCAGGGGGCGCCTACGAGCAGTACTTC. Translation: CASSQDRAGGAYEQYF.

This clonotype was recorded many times. The V gene is TRBV12-3 or TRBV12-4, the J gene TRBJ1-1; 7 bases are a match to TRBD1. This CDR3 is built from 13 residues. The junction had 5 bases not matched to a gene; V was cut back by 7 bases and J by 3 bases. The DNA for the CDR3 is TGTGCCAGCACCTCCGACAGGGACACTGAAGCTTTCTTT. Encoded protein: CASTSDRDTEAFF.

At least ten counts were recorded for this clonotype. This may arise from a read error, as a much more abundant clone is one base away. The gene calls are TRBV12-3 or TRBV12-4 and TRBJ1-2; D uncertain. The length of the CDR3 is 11 residues. The V end lost 5 bases, the J end lost 2 bases, and 3 bases lay between the germline ends. The chain's CDR3 is CASSDNYGYTF. The CDR3 DNA sequence: TGTGCCAGCAGTGACAACTATGGCTACACCTTC.

J is TRBJ1-2 and V is TRBV5-4; 10 positions agree with TRBD1. CDR1 and CDR2 from the germline V gene are SGHNT and YYREEE (reference sequence). The CDR3 runs to 16 residues. The J segment lost 6 bases and the V segment lost 4 bases, leaving 12 bases of the junction unmatched. CDR3 loop: CASSSRQGAVKNGYTF. CDR3 coding DNA: TGTGCCAGCAGCAGCCGACAGGGGGCGGTAAAAAATGGCTACACCTTC.

The chain recombines TRBV10-3 with TRBJ2-1, with 7 bases fitting TRBD2. With 0 bases clipped from V and 0 bases from J, the junction kept 5 bases outside the gene matches. CDR1 ENHRY and CDR2 SYGVKD come from the germline V gene. The CDR3 is 17 amino acids. The CDR3 spells CAISESRTRLSYNEQFF. For the CDR3, the DNA is TGTGCCATCAGTGAGTCCAGGACTAGACTCTCCTACAATGAGCAGTTCTTC.

This clonotype has a handful of counts. V usage is TRBV5-5 and J usage is TRBJ1-1; unclear D gene. V gave up 3 bases and J gave up 3 bases, with 12 bases separating them. Germline lookup yields CDR1 SGHKS and CDR2 YYEKEE (reference sequence). The CDR3 has 14 amino acids. CDR3 loop: CASSSPRADTEAFF. DNA for the CDR3: TGTGCCAGCAGCTCCCCTAGGGCGGACACTGAAGCTTTCTTT.

The rearrangement uses TRBV6-2 or TRBV6-3 and TRBJ2-3; possible D gene TRBD1, 6 bases. V gave up 7 bases and J gave up 0 bases, with 14 bases separating them. This CDR3 contains 15 residues. Germline assignment: CDR1 MNHEY and CDR2 SVGEGT. The CDR3 here is CASTKGERSTDTQYF. DNA for the CDR3: TGTGCCAGCACCAAGGGGGAGCGTAGCACAGATACGCAGTATTTT.